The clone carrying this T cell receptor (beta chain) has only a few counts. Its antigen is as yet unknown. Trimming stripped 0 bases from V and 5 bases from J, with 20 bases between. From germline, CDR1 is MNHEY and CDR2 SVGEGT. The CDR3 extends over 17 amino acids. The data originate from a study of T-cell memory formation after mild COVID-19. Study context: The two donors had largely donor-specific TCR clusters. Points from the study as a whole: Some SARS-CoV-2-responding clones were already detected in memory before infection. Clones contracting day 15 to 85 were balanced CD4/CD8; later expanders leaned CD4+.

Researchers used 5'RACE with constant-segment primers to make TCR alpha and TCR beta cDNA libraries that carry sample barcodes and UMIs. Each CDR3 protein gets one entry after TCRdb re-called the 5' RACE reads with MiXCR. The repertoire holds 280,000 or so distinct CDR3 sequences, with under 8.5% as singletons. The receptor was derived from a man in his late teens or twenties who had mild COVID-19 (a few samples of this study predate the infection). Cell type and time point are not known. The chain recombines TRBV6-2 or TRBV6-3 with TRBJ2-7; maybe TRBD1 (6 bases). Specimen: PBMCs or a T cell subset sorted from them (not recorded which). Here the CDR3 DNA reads TGTGCCAGCAGTTACTCTTCGGACAGCCTAGTAGGCAACGAGCAGTACGTC. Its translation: CASSYSSDSLVGNEQYV.